This T cell receptor beta chain is drawn from a study of cytomegalovirus exposure and HLA in healthy donors. At the level of the study: Early released data comprised about 85 million unique TCRs from HLA-typed donors.

On this clone: Its antigen is not identified.

V was clipped by 5 bases and J by 7 bases; unmatched bases: 7. The germline V gene has CDR1 LGHNT and CDR2 FRNRAP. This CDR3 is built from 14 residues. Study-wide results and limits: The study designated about 180 TCR beta chains cytomegalovirus-associated. Later analysis identified 16,000 or so TCR beta sequences associated with HLA alleles, using a false discovery rate threshold of 0.05.

13 Jbeta primers and 60 Vbeta primers were used for the PCR. Method: immunoSEQ multiplex PCR; TCRdb's copy keeps in-frame clones and lacks some. The data hold over 150,000 clones, with approximately 80% observed a single time. The rearrangement links TRBV12-5 to TRBJ2-1, with 8 bases aligning to TRBD2. The specimen sequenced was PBMCs. This TCR was sampled from a woman aged 45 to 65 in good health and CMV-seropositive. The DNA of the CDR3 is TGTGCTAGTGGTCCCGGGGGGGCCGGGAATGAGCAGTTCTTC. It is translated as CASGPGGAGNEQFF. The variable domain in full, with the rest retrieved from reference TRBV12-5 and TRBJ2-1, is DARVTQTPRHKVTEMGQEVTMRCQPILGHNTVFWYRQTMMQGLELLAYFRNRAPLDDSGMPKDRFSAEMPDATLATLKIQPSEPRDSAVYFCASGPGGAGNEQFFGPGTRLTVL.